The entry that follows covers one T cell receptor (beta chain) sequence. CDR3 length: 13 residues. The V end was cut by 5 bases, the J end by 4 bases, with 15 bases between. Germline V lookup: CDR1 SQVTM, CDR2 ANQGSEA. The source of the sample is a study of CD8+ T cells in alopecia areata. RNA extraction and reverse transcription yielded cDNA as sequencing template. Profiling relied on immunoSEQ multiplex PCR, and the TCRdb table lists in-frame clones only, not all of them. The data contain over 150,000 clones, 63% of them singletons. The sample here was CD4+ T cells sorted from blood, taken at week 0. The chain couples TRBV29-1 to TRBJ2-7, with D uncertain. The source of this sequence is a human donor with alopecia areata. CDR3 in DNA: TGCAGCGTTAAGCTAGATTTCGGGTACGAGCAGTACTTC. Residues: CSVKLDFGYEQYF.